The rows below give T cell receptor beta chains drawn from one sample of a study of cytomegalovirus exposure and HLA in healthy donors. Measured with immunoSEQ multiplex PCR; TCRdb has only the in-frame clones, and not every one. The sample records about 140,000 clones, approximately 80% being singletons. Specimen: PBMCs. The source of these receptors is a man younger than 35 in good health and CMV-seronegative. Both conserved end residues are part of each CDR3. D genes are given only for firm matches. Clone size appears in some rows only: once, few, many, or a class for an expanded clone.

D gene	V gene	clone size	J gene	CDR3 DNA	CDR3 protein
-	TRBV6-1	-	TRBJ1-1	TGTGCCAGCAGCGTTAGGACAGCCGGGCGCACTGAAGCTTTCTTT	CASSVRTAGRTEAFF
-	TRBV5-1	-	TRBJ2-3	TGCGCCAGCAGCTTGGGAGATCTCACAGATACGCAGTATTTT	CASSLGDLTDTQYF
-	TRBV5-6	-	TRBJ1-2	TGTGCCAGCAGCTCTAGACACAGGGCAATGGACGGTGGCTACACCTTC	CASSSRHRAMDGGYTF
-	TRBV9	-	TRBJ2-1	TGTGCCAGCAGCGTAGGCGGGTCCCACTACAATGAGCAGTTCTTC	CASSVGGSHYNEQFF
-	TRBV5-1	-	TRBJ2-1	TGCGCCAGCAGCTTGTACGCAGGCTCCTACAATGAGCAGTTCTTC	CASSLYAGSYNEQFF
-	TRBV19	-	TRBJ1-2	TGTGCCAGTAGTATCTCGGGGGTAGGCTACACCTTC	CASSISGVGYTF
-	TRBV28	few	TRBJ1-6	TGTGCCAGCAGTTTCGGAGAAAACTATAATTCACCCCTCCACTTT	CASSFGENYNSPLHF
-	TRBV7-9	-	TRBJ2-7	TGTGCCAGCAGCCCGACAGGCTACGAGCAGTACTTC	CASSPTGYEQYF
TRBD2	TRBV4-2	few	TRBJ2-7	TGTGCCAGCAGCCAAGGGCTAGCGGGGAGCCACGAGCAGTACTTC	CASSQGLAGSHEQYF
-	TRBV6-6	few	TRBJ2-5	TGTGCCAGCAGTTATTCAAGTGGAATCGAGAGGGAGACCCAGTACTTC	CASSYSSGIERETQYF
-	TRBV7-2	-	TRBJ2-3	TGTGCCAGCAGCTTATTAACGGGGTTAATAGATACGCAGTATTTT	CASSLLTGLIDTQYF
-	TRBV19	-	TRBJ1-2	TGTGCCAGTAGTACGGCGGGGGTAGGATATGGCTACACCTTC	CASSTAGVGYGYTF
-	TRBV4-1	-	TRBJ2-1	TGCGCCAGCAGCCGAGATGGGGCTGAGCAGTTCTTC	CASSRDGAEQFF
-	TRBV7-9	-	TRBJ2-7	TGTGCCAGCAGCTTAACGCCAGGGCCAAAGGACGAGCAGTACTTC	CASSLTPGPKDEQYF
-	TRBV11-3	-	TRBJ1-1	TGTGCCAGCAGCTACGCATTCCAGGGAAACACTGAAGCTTTCTTT	CASSYAFQGNTEAFF
-	TRBV7-9	once	TRBJ2-7	TGTGCCAGCAGGCAACACCCAGGGGTCTCCTACGAGCAGTACTTC	CASRQHPGVSYEQYF
TRBD1	TRBV19	few	TRBJ1-1	TGTGCCAGTACCAAATTACAGGGGATTCACACTGAAGCTTTCTTT	CASTKLQGIHTEAFF
-	TRBV20-1	-	TRBJ2-4	TGCAGTGCTAGAGACGGTTACATTCAGTACTTC	CSARDGYIQYF
-	TRBV30	-	TRBJ2-7	TGTGCCTGGAGTGTAGGCGGCCCTTCCTACGAGCAGTACTTC	CAWSVGGPSYEQYF
-	TRBV7-9	-	TRBJ2-7	TGTGCCAGCTCTGCGTTCTTTGCGGGGGAGCAGTACTTC	CASSAFFAGEQYF
TRBD1	TRBV5-1	-	TRBJ2-7	TGCGCCAGCAGCTTCTCCGGGACAGGAGCCTACGAGCAGTACTTC	CASSFSGTGAYEQYF
-	TRBV28	few	TRBJ2-7	TGTGCCAGCAGCCGACTTGGGGGACTCTACGAGCAGTACTTC	CASSRLGGLYEQYF
-	TRBV4-1	-	TRBJ2-5	TGCGCCAGCAGCCAAGGCAGGAGGACCCCCTCGACCCAGTACTTC	CASSQGRRTPSTQYF
-	TRBV18	-	TRBJ2-7	TGTGCCAGCTCACTTCACTCCAACGAGCAGTACTTC	CASSLHSNEQYF
TRBD2	TRBV2	-	TRBJ2-1	TGTGCCAGCAGTGAGCTAGCGGGAGAATGGGATGAGCAGTTCTTC	CASSELAGEWDEQFF
TRBD1	TRBV28	-	TRBJ2-1	TGTGCCAGCAGTGGTCGACAGGGGTTCAATGAGCAGTTCTTC	CASSGRQGFNEQFF
-	TRBV18	-	TRBJ2-2	TGTGCCAGCTCACTCACCGGGACAAACACCGGGGAGCTGTTTTTT	CASSLTGTNTGELFF
TRBD2	TRBV27	-	TRBJ2-1	TGTGCCAGCAGTTTCAGCGGGAGAGATGAGCAGTTCTTC	CASSFSGRDEQFF
-	TRBV29-1	-	TRBJ2-5	TGCAGCCCGACGAAAGGCGGCGGCGGGGAGACCCAGTACTTC	CSPTKGGGGETQYF
-	TRBV7-9	-	TRBJ1-1	TGTGCCAGCAGCTTGGGGGGGCTGGCCGCTGAAGCTTTCTTT	CASSLGGLAAEAFF